This TCR beta chain is drawn from a study of blood T cell repertoires in COVID-19. Produced via immunoSEQ multiplex PCR; TCRdb's table is partial and in-frame only. This sample yields some 220,000 clones, of which around 84% are seen a single time; roughly 20% belongs to the top ten. The CDR3 length is 16 residues. The germline V and J ends were trimmed by 2 bases and 4 bases, with 14 bases remaining between them. CDR1 is MGHDK, CDR2 SYGVNS, per germline. The genes are TRBV25-1 and TRBJ1-4; maybe TRBD1 (5 bases). Sequenced sample: peripheral blood. The clonotype was recovered from an elderly woman with active or convalescent COVID-19. The CDR3 sequence: CASSERQFGYNEKLFF. Here the CDR3 DNA reads TGTGCCAGCAGTGAAAGACAGTTTGGATATAATGAAAAACTGTTTTTT.